Listed here are 26 T cell receptor beta chains from one sample, sequenced in a study of T cells in Graves' hyperthyroidism and ophthalmopathy. Template material for amplifying TCR beta CDR3 regions consisted of RNA transcripts. An initial round of RT-PCR targeting the TCR CDR3 relied on the HTBI primer set. MiXCR, applied by TCRdb to the multiplex PCR reads, yields one record per CDR3 protein. The sample carries approximately 300,000 distinct CDR3 sequences, approximately 15% recorded once. The sample was blood. The receptors derive from a woman aged 55-70 years with Graves' ophthalmopathy.

This clonotype was counted at least ten times. CDR3 amino acids: CASSIDRGNSYEQYF. CDR3 DNA: TGTGCCAGCAGCATCGACAGGGGGAATTCCTACGAGCAGTACTTC. This chain links TRBV11-2 with TRBJ2-7; 9 bases match TRBD1. With V trimmed by 5 bases and J by 1 base, 6 bases remained unmatched. The CDR3 sequence is 15 residues long. The germline V gene has CDR1 SGHAT and CDR2 FQNNGV.

This clonotype was recorded at least ten times. CDR3 nucleotides: TGTGCCAGCAGCGCAGGACAGGGGGCGTATACTGAAGCTTTCTTT. As protein: CASSAGQGAYTEAFF. The V and J genes are TRBV7-2 and TRBJ1-1; TRBD1 aligns across 11 bases. V was pared by 5 bases and J by 5 bases, with 7 bases of the junction left unmatched. This CDR3 spans 15 amino acids. Germline V gives CDR1 SGHTA, CDR2 FQGNSA.

This clonotype was recorded at least ten times. The chain carries TRBV5-1 and TRBJ2-1; 8 bases match TRBD1. Unmatched junction bases numbered 4, after V lost 4 bases and J lost 4 bases. The CDR3 length is 14 residues. Germline CDR1 and CDR2: SGHRS and YFSETQ. This chain's CDR3 is CASSPGQGYNEQFF. The DNA of the CDR3 is TGCGCCAGCAGCCCCGGACAGGGATACAATGAGCAGTTCTTC.

V is TRBV5-1 and J is TRBJ1-1; 7 bases fit TRBD1. CDR1 and CDR2 (germline): SGHRS, YFSETQ. With 3 bases clipped from V and 0 bases from J, the junction kept 8 bases outside the gene matches. This CDR3 is 16 amino acids long. CDR3 nucleotides: TGCGCCAGCAGCTCCGACCCGGGACAGATGAACACTGAAGCTTTCTTT. This gives the protein CASSSDPGQMNTEAFF.

This clonotype was observed at least ten times. V usage is TRBV2 and J usage is TRBJ2-2; D might be TRBD1 or TRBD2, each matching 5 bases. The CDR3 has 14 amino acids. Deletions cut 7 bases from V and 0 bases from J, with 9 bases between. Germline V gene sequence: CDR1 SNHLY, CDR2 FYNNEI. CDR3 DNA sequence: TGTGCCAGCAAGATGGGACCGAACACCGGGGAGCTGTTTTTT. Protein sequence: CASKMGPNTGELFF.

This clonotype was recorded many times. This chain connects TRBV12-3 or TRBV12-4 to TRBJ1-1; tentatively, D is TRBD1 (5 bases). This CDR3 is built from 13 residues. V was pared by 3 bases and J by 5 bases, with 10 bases between. The CDR3 sequence: CASSFAGGTEAFF. The CDR3 region has the DNA TGTGCCAGCAGTTTTGCCGGGGGGACTGAAGCTTTCTTT.

The sample holds many counts of this clonotype. The chain has TRBV7-2 and TRBJ1-4, with D perhaps TRBD1 (5 bases). Germline V lookup: CDR1 SGHTA, CDR2 FQGNSA. The CDR3 spans 16 residues. The V end was cut by 5 bases, the J end by 3 bases, with 16 bases between. In DNA form, the CDR3 reads TGTGCCAGCAGCGTGACAGCTCAAGGAGCTAATGAAAAACTGTTTTTT. This encodes CASSVTAQGANEKLFF.

The chain joins TRBV19 to TRBJ1-5, with 10 positions matching TRBD1. V lost 3 bases, J lost 2 bases, and 4 bases stayed unmatched. CDR1 LNHDA and CDR2 SQIVND come from the germline V gene (reference sequence). CDR3 length equals 16 residues. CDR3 sequence reads: CASSIGTGDGNQPQHF. CDR3 coding DNA: TGTGCCAGTAGTATCGGGACAGGGGACGGCAATCAGCCCCAGCATTTT.

This clonotype was detected ten times or more. V usage is TRBV15 and J usage is TRBJ2-7; TRBD1 matches at 7 bases. V shed 2 bases, J shed 3 bases, and the junction held 10 bases outside the gene matches. CDR3 size: 16 residues. Germline-derived CDR1 and CDR2 are LNHNV and YYDKDF (reference sequence). This chain's CDR3 is CATSRTPGTENYEQYF. The CDR3 region has the DNA TGTGCCACCAGCAGAACTCCCGGGACAGAAAACTACGAGCAGTACTTC.

This clonotype was counted at least ten times. J is TRBJ1-4 and V is TRBV5-1; TRBD1 matches 8 bases. The CDR3 is 15 amino acids. Unmatched junction bases numbered 7, after V lost 5 bases and J lost 4 bases. Germline V gene sequence: CDR1 SGHRS, CDR2 YFSETQ. The DNA of the CDR3 is TGCGCCAGCAGTGAGGGACAGGCCTTTAATGAAAAACTGTTTTTT. This codes for CASSEGQAFNEKLFF.

This clonotype was counted only a few times. The chain links TRBV15 to TRBJ1-5; possible D gene TRBD1, 5 bases. Germline-derived CDR1 and CDR2 are LNHNV and YYDKDF (reference sequence). The V and J ends lost 3 bases and 2 bases respectively, with 11 bases between them. The CDR3 length is 15 residues. The CDR3 loop is CATSSGPGGNQPQHF. CDR3 coding DNA: TGTGCCACCAGCAGCGGGCCGGGGGGCAATCAGCCCCAGCATTTT.

There are many counts of this clonotype. The rearrangement uses TRBV3-1 and TRBJ2-5; TRBD1 is a possible D gene (5 bases). Trimming took off 4 bases at V and 7 bases at J, with 13 bases between the two ends. CDR1 and CDR2 (germline): LGHDT, YNNKEL (reference sequence). This CDR3 is built from 13 residues. The CDR3 coding sequence is TGTGCCAGCAGCCCGACAGCCCTTGGGACCCAGTACTTC. Translating gives CASSPTALGTQYF.

This clonotype was seen at least ten times. The V gene is TRBV2, the J gene TRBJ1-6, with 9 positions matching TRBD1. The CDR3 extends over 16 amino acids. With V trimmed by 5 bases and J by 11 bases, 13 bases remained unmatched. Per the germline V gene, CDR1 is SNHLY and CDR2 is FYNNEI. The CDR3, as DNA: TGTGCCAGCAGTACAGGGACAGGGTATTTGGATCCACCCCTCCACTTT. Its translation is CASSTGTGYLDPPLHF.

This clonotype showed up many times. V and J are TRBV7-2 and TRBJ1-1, with D hard to call. Germline CDR1 reads SGHTA; CDR2 reads FQGNSA. This CDR3 contains 14 residues. V was shortened by 2 bases and J by 3 bases, with 10 bases between the two germline ends. The CDR3 coding sequence is TGTGCCAGCAGCTTAAGAGGCAGCCACACTGAAGCTTTCTTT. It translates to CASSLRGSHTEAFF.

This clonotype appeared many times. The V and J genes are TRBV18 and TRBJ1-1; 8 bases are shared with TRBD1. The germline CDR1 and CDR2 sequences are KGHSH and LQKENI. V was pared by 3 bases and J by 4 bases, with 4 bases of the junction left unmatched. The CDR3 loop spans 14 amino acids. CDR3 sequence: CASSPTTGGTEAFF. Written as DNA, the CDR3 is TGTGCCAGCTCACCTACAACAGGGGGCACTGAAGCTTTCTTT.

The rearrangement links TRBV20-1 to TRBJ2-1; 11 bases fit TRBD2. Germline trimming cut 0 bases from V and 6 bases from J; bases unmatched to any gene: 4. The CDR3 totals 15 residues. Per the germline V gene, CDR1 is DFQATT and CDR2 is SNEGSKA (reference sequence). CDR3 sequence: CSARDLLAGVNEQFF. As DNA, the CDR3 is TGCAGTGCTAGAGATCTACTAGCGGGGGTCAATGAGCAGTTCTTC.

The table lists this clonotype with a few counts. The J gene is TRBJ2-5, the V gene TRBV5-1; 9 bases map to TRBD1. The CDR3 extends over 14 amino acids. With V trimmed by 4 bases and J by 5 bases, 6 bases remained unmatched. Germline-derived CDR1 and CDR2 are SGHRS and YFSETQ. The CDR3 here is CASSGQGTEETQYF. The CDR3 coding sequence is TGCGCCAGCAGCGGACAGGGGACGGAGGAGACCCAGTACTTC.

The chain employs TRBV4-1 and TRBJ2-1; 9 bases agree with TRBD1. Per germline, CDR1 MGHRA and CDR2 YSYEKL. J was trimmed by 3 bases and V by 0 bases; bases with no gene match: 12. CDR3 length: 19 residues. The CDR3 sequence is CASSQDHLRGQGLYNEQFF. The CDR3 DNA follows: TGCGCCAGCAGCCAAGATCATCTTCGGGGACAGGGACTCTACAATGAGCAGTTCTTC.

This sequence joins TRBV6-5 and TRBJ1-4; D is uncertain. The V and J ends lost 2 bases and 4 bases respectively, with 11 bases between them. CDR3 size: 15 residues. Germline V lookup: CDR1 MNHEY, CDR2 SVGAGI. CDR3 residues: CASSYAGANNEKLFF. The CDR3 region has the DNA TGTGCCAGCAGTTACGCAGGAGCCAATAATGAAAAACTGTTTTTT.

This clonotype came up many times. The chain links TRBV5-8 to TRBJ2-7; 9 nucleotides line up with TRBD1. Germline CDR1 reads SGHTS; CDR2 reads YDEGEE. The CDR3 is 15 amino acids. J gave up 3 bases and V 4 bases, and 8 bases lay outside the gene matches. CDR3 nucleotide sequence: TGTGCCAGCAGCCGACCGGGACAGGGCAACTACGAGCAGTACTTC. It translates to CASSRPGQGNYEQYF.

Turning to this clonotype: A read error may explain this, as a much larger clone is one base away. The chain links TRBV20-1 to TRBJ2-7; D might be TRBD1 (6 bases). CDR3 length equals 13 residues. Germline lookup yields CDR1 DFQATT and CDR2 SNEGSKA (reference sequence). Trimming cost V 2 bases and J 8 bases, with 16 bases left between them. CDR3 coding DNA: TGCAGTGCTAGAAAGGGGGTGAGGTACAAGCAGTACTTC. Its translation is CSARKGVRYKQYF.

The chain links TRBV29-1 to TRBJ2-2; no firm D call. The V end was cut by 3 bases, the J end by 2 bases, with 1 base between. CDR3 length: 11 residues. Per the germline V gene, CDR1 is SQVTM and CDR2 is ANQGSEA. For the CDR3, the DNA is TGCAGCGTTGATAACACCGGGGAGCTGTTTTTT. Encoded protein: CSVDNTGELFF.

This clonotype was picked up many times. The chain carries TRBV10-3 and TRBJ1-5; D is uncertain. Germline CDR1 is ENHRY and CDR2 is SYGVKD. This CDR3 contains 13 residues. With 10 bases removed from V and 5 bases from J, the gap between germline ends came to 15 bases. The CDR3: CATLARQDQPQHF. The CDR3 nucleotides are TGTGCCACCTTGGCCCGACAAGATCAGCCCCAGCATTTT.

This clonotype was seen at least ten times. The rearrangement uses TRBV2 and TRBJ2-7; 8 bases are shared with TRBD1. This CDR3 has 14 residues. The germline V gene encodes CDR1 SNHLY and CDR2 FYNNEI. V gave up 8 bases and J gave up 1 base; unmatched junction bases: 7. CDR3 residues: CASGKRTGSYEQYF. CDR3 coding DNA: TGTGCCAGCGGAAAAAGGACAGGGTCCTACGAGCAGTACTTC.

The rearrangement links TRBV10-3 to TRBJ2-5, with no clear D. The CDR3 is made up of 15 amino acids. Germline-derived CDR1 and CDR2 are ENHRY and SYGVKD. V shed 4 bases and J shed 2 bases, with 14 bases lying between them. CDR3 sequence reads: CAISARRAAQETQYF. CDR3 DNA sequence: TGTGCCATCAGTGCCCGACGGGCCGCGCAAGAGACCCAGTACTTC.

This clonotype occurred many times. V and J are TRBV2 and TRBJ2-7; 9 bases are shared with TRBD1. The CDR3 extends over 15 amino acids. Germline CDR1 reads SNHLY; CDR2 reads FYNNEI. The trim removed 1 base at V and 0 bases at J, leaving 1 base unmatched. CDR3 sequence: CASSEGDRDSYEQYF. CDR3 nucleotide sequence: TGTGCCAGCAGTGAAGGGGACAGGGACTCCTACGAGCAGTACTTC.